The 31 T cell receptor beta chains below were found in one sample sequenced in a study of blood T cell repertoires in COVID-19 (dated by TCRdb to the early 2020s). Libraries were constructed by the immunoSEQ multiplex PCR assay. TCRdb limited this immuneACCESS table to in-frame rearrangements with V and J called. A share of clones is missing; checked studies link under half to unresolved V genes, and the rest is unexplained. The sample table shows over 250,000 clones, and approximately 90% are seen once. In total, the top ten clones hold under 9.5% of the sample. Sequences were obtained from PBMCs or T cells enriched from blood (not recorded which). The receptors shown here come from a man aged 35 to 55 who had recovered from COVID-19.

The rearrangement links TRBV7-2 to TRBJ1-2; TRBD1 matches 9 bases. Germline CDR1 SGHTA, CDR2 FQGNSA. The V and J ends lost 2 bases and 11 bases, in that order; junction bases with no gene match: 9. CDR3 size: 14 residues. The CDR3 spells CASSLLPGQGSYTF. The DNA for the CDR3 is TGTGCCAGCAGCTTATTGCCGGGACAGGGATCTTACACCTTC.

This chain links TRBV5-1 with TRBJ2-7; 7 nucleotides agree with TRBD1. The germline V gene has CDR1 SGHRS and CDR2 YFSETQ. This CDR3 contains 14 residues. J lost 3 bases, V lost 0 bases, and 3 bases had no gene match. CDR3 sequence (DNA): TGCGCCAGCAGCTTGGAAGGGGGCTTCTACGAGCAGTACTTC. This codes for CASSLEGGFYEQYF.

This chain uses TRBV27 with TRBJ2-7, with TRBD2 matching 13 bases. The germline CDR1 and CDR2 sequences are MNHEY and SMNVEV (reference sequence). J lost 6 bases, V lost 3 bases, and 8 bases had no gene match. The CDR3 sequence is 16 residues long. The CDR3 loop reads CASSFFTSGGAGEQYF. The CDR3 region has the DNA TGTGCCAGCAGTTTCTTTACTAGCGGGGGGGCCGGCGAGCAGTACTTC.

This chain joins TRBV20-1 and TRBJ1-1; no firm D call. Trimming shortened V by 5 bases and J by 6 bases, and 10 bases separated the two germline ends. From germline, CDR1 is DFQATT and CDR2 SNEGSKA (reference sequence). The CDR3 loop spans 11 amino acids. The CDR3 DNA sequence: TGCAGTGCTCCAGATTTGTCTGAAGCTTTCTTT. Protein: CSAPDLSEAFF.

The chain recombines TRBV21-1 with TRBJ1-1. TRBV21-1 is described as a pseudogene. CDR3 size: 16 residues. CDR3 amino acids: CASSKAIGGGNTEAFF. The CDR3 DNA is TGTGCCAGCAGCAAAGCGATTGGGGGAGGGAACACTGAAGCTTTCTTT.

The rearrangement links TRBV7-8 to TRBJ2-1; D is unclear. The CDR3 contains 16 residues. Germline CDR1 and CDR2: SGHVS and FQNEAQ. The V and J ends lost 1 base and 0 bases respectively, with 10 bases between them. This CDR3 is CASSLGTDSSYNEQFF. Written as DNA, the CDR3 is TGTGCCAGCAGCTTAGGAACTGATAGCTCCTACAATGAGCAGTTCTTC.

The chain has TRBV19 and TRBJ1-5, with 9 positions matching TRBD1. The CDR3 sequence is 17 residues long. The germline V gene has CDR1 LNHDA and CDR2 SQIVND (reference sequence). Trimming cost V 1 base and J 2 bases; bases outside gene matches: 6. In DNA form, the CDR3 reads TGTGCCAGTAGTATAGCCCCACAGGGGGCTGGCAATCAGCCCCAGCATTTT. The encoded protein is CASSIAPQGAGNQPQHF. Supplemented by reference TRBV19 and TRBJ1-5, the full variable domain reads DGGITQSPKYLFRKEGQNVTLSCEQNLNHDAMYWYRQDPGQGLRLIYYSQIVNDFQKGDIAEGYSVSREKKESFPLTVTSAQKNPTAFYLCASSIAPQGAGNQPQHFGDGTRLSIL.

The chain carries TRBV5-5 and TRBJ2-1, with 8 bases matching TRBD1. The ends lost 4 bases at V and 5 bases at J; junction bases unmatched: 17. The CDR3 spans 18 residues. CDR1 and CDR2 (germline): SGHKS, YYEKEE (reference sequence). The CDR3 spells CASSPITSQGATNNEQFF. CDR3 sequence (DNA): TGTGCCAGCAGCCCTATCACGTCGCAGGGGGCGACCAACAATGAGCAGTTCTTC. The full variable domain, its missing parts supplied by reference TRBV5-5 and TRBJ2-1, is DAGVTQSPTHLIKTRGQQVTLRCSPISGHKSVSWYQQVLGQGPQFIFQYYEKEERGRGNFPDRFSARQFPNYSSELNVNALLLGDSALYLCASSPITSQGATNNEQFFGPGTRLTVL.

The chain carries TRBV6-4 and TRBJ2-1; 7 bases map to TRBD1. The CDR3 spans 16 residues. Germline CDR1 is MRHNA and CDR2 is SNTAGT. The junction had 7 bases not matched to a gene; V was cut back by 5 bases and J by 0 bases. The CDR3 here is CASSLGTDRSYNEQFF. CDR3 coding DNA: TGTGCCAGCAGTCTTGGGACAGACCGCTCCTACAATGAGCAGTTCTTC.

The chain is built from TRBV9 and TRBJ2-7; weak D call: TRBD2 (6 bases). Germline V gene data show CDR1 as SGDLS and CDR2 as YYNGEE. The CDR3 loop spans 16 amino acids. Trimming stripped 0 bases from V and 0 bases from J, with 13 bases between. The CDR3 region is CASSVGSGDFSYEQYF. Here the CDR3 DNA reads TGTGCCAGCAGCGTAGGATCGGGGGATTTCTCCTACGAGCAGTACTTC.

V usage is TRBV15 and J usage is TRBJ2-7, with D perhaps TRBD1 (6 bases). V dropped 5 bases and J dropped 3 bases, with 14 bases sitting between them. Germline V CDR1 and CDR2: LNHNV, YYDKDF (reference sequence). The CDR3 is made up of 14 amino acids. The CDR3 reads CATSYRDKLYEQYF. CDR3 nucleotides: TGTGCCACCAGCTACCGGGACAAACTCTACGAGCAGTACTTC.

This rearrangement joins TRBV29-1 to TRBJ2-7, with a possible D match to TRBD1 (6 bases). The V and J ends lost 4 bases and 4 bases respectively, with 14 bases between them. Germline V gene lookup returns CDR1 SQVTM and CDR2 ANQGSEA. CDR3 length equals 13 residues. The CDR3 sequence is CSVVYRVGYEQYF. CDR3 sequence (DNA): TGCAGCGTTGTTTACAGGGTCGGGTACGAGCAGTACTTC.

CDR3 protein: CASSPQGALVNTEAFF. The CDR3 DNA reads as TGTGCCAGCTCACCTCAGGGTGCGTTGGTGAACACTGAAGCTTTCTTT. The chain couples TRBV18 to TRBJ1-1; D might be TRBD1 (5 bases). Germline lookup yields CDR1 KGHSH and CDR2 LQKENI. Trimming shortened V by 3 bases and J by 0 bases, and 14 bases separated the two germline ends. This CDR3 spans 16 amino acids.

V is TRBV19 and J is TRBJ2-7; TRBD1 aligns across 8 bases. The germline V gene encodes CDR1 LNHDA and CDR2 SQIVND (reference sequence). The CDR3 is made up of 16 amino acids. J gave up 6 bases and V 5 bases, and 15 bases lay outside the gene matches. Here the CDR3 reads CASSRSPGRGLGEQYF. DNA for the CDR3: TGTGCCAGTAGTCGGAGCCCCGGCAGGGGGCTTGGCGAGCAGTACTTC.

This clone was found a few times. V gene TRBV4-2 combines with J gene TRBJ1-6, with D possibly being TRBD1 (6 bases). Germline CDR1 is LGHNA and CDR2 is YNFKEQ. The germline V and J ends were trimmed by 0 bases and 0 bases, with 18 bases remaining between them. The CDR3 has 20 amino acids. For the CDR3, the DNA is TGTGCCAGCAGCCAAGAAAGTAATACAGGGTCCAGCTCCTATAATTCACCCCTCCACTTT. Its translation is CASSQESNTGSSSYNSPLHF.

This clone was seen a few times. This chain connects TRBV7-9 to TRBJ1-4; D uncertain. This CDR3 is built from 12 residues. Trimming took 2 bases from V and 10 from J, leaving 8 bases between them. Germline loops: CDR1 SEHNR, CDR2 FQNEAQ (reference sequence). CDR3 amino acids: CASSLLSGKLFF. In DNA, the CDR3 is TGTGCCAGCAGCTTATTGTCGGGAAAACTGTTTTTT.

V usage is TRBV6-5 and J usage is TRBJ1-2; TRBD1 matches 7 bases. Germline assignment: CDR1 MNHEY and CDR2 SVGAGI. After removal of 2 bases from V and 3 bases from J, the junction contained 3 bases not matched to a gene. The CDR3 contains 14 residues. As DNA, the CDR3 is TGTGCCAGCAGTTACATAGACAGGGACTATGGCTACACCTTC. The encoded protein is CASSYIDRDYGYTF.

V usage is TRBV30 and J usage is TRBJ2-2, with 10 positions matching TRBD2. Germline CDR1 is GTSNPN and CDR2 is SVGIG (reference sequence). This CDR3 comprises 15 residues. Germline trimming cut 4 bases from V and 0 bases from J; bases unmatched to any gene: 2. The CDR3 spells CAWILAGANTGELFF. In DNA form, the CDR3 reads TGTGCCTGGATTCTAGCGGGGGCGAACACCGGGGAGCTGTTTTTT.

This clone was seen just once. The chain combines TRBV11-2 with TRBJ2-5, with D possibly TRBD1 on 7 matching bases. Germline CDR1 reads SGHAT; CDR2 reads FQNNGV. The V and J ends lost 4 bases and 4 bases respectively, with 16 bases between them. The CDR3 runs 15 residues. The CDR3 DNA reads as TGTGCCAGCAGCTCGCAGGGGGACTCGAGAGAGACCCAGTACTTC. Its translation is CASSSQGDSRETQYF.

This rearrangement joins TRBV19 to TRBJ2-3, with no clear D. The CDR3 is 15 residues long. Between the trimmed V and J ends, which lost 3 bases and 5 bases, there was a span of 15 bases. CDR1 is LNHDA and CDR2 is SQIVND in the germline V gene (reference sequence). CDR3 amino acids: CASSMPRGEEDTQYF. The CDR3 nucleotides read TGTGCCAGTAGTATGCCCCGAGGAGAAGAAGATACGCAGTATTTT.

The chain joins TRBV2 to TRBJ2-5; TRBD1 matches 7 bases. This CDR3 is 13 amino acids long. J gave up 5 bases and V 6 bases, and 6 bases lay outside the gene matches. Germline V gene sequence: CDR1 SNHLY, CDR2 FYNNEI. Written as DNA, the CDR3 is TGTGCCAGCAGCGGGCAGGGGGTGGAGACCCAGTACTTC. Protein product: CASSGQGVETQYF. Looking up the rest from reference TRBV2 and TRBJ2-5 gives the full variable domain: EPEVTQTPSHQVTQMGQEVILRCVPISNHLYFYWYRQILGQKVEFLVSFYNNEISEKSEIFDDQFSVERPDGSNFTLKIRSTKLEDSAMYFCASSGQGVETQYFGPGTRLLVL.

CDR3 bases: TGTGCCAGCAGTTACGGGGAGACCCAGTACTTC. It encodes CASSYGETQYF. This chain links TRBV3-1 (or the pseudogene TRBV3-2) with TRBJ2-5; no clear D. The CDR3 is 11 residues long. With 6 bases removed from V and 5 bases from J, the gap between germline ends came to 7 bases. CDR1 and CDR2 from the germline V gene are LGHDT and YNNKEL (reference sequence).

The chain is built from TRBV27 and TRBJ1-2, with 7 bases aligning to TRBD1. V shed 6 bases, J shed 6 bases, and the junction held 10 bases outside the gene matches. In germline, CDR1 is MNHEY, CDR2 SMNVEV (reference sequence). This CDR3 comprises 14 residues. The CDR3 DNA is TGTGCCAGCAGCCTAGTGGCAGGGGGGCATGGCTACACCTTC. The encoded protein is CASSLVAGGHGYTF.

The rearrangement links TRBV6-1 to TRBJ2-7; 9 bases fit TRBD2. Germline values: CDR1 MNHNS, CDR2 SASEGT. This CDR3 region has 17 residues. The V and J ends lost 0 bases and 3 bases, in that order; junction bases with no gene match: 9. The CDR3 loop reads CASSEAASGIIIYEQYF. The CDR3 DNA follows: TGTGCCAGCAGTGAAGCGGCTAGCGGGATCATCATCTACGAGCAGTACTTC.

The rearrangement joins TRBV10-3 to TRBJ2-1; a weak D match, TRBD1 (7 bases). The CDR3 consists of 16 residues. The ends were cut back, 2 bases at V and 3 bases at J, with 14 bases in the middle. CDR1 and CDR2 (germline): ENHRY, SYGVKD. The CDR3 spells CAISEPGGDSYNEQFF. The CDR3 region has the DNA TGTGCCATCAGTGAGCCGGGCGGGGACAGCTACAATGAGCAGTTCTTC.

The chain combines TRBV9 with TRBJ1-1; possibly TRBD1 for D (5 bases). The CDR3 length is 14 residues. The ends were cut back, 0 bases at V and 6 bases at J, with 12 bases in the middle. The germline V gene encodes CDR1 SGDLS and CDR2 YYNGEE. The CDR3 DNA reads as TGTGCCAGCAGCGTAGCTTGGCAGGGTCCTGAAGCTTTCTTT. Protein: CASSVAWQGPEAFF.

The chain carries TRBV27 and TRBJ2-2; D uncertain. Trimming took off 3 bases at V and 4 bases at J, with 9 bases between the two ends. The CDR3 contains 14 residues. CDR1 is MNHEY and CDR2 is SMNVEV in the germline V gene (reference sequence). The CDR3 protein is CASSLRSTTGELFF. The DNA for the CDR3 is TGTGCCAGCAGTTTGAGAAGTACCACCGGGGAGCTGTTTTTT.

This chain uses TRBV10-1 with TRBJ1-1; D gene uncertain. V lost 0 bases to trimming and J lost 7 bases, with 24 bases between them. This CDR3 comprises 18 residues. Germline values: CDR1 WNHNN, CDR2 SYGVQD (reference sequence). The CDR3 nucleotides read TGCGCCAGCAGTGAGTCTCCGATCGGTACCTCATTGAACTATGAAGCTTTCTTT. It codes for CASSESPIGTSLNYEAFF.

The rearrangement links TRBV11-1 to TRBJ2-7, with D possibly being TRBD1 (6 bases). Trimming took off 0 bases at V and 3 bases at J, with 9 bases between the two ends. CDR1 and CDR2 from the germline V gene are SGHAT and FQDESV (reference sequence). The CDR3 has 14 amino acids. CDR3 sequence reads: CASSLAGRGYEQYF. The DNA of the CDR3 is TGTGCCAGCAGCTTAGCTGGCAGGGGCTACGAGCAGTACTTC.

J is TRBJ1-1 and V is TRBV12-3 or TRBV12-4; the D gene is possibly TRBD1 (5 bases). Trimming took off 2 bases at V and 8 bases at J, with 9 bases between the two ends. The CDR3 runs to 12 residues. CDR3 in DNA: TGTGCCAGCAGTTTAAGGGGCCAGGAAGCTTTCTTT. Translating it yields CASSLRGQEAFF.

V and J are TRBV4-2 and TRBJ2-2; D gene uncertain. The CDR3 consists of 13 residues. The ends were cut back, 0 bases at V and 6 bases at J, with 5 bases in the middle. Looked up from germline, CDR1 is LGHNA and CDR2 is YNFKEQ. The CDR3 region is CASSQDMSGELFF. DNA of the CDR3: TGTGCCAGCAGCCAAGACATGTCCGGGGAGCTGTTTTTT.